A selection of T cell receptor beta chains follows, all from one sample in a study of beta chain features in type 1 diabetes. Profiling relied on immunoSEQ multiplex PCR, and the TCRdb table lists in-frame clones only, not all of them. The repertoire holds about 930,000 clones, with 15% to 20% as singletons. The material sequenced was naive CD4+ T cells from blood. These receptors came from a woman between 18 and 30 years old in good health. The CDR3 runs from the conserved cysteine through the conserved F or W. The D gene is left open where the match is weak. The size field is filled for only some rows; it gives once, few, many or a size class.

CDR3aa: CASSQDWAAKNIQYF
CDR3nt: TGTGCCAGCAGCCAAGACTGGGCAGCCAAAAACATTCAGTACTTC
v_gene: TRBV4-2
d_gene: .
abundance: few
j_gene: TRBJ2-4

CDR3aa: CASSLGGERLQYF
CDR3nt: TGCGCCAGCAGCTTGGGAGGCGAGAGGTTGCAGTACTTC
v_gene: TRBV5-1
d_gene: .
abundance: .
j_gene: TRBJ2-7

CDR3aa: CASNTLPGQGGPYEQYF
CDR3nt: TGTGCCAGCAACACCTTGCCCGGACAGGGAGGACCCTACGAGCAGTACTTC
v_gene: TRBV27
d_gene: TRBD1
abundance: .
j_gene: TRBJ2-7

CDR3aa: CASSVGLAQSYEQYF
CDR3nt: TGTGCCAGCAGCGTGGGACTAGCCCAATCCTACGAGCAGTACTTC
v_gene: TRBV9
d_gene: TRBD2
abundance: few
j_gene: TRBJ2-7

CDR3aa: CASGGETQYF
CDR3nt: TGTGCCAGCGGGGGAGAGACCCAGTACTTC
v_gene: TRBV9
d_gene: .
abundance: few
j_gene: TRBJ2-5

CDR3aa: CASSLGQFENIQYF
CDR3nt: TGTGCCAGCAGCTTAGGGCAGTTTGAGAACATTCAGTACTTC
v_gene: TRBV7-2
d_gene: .
abundance: few
j_gene: TRBJ2-4

CDR3aa: CASSDSVVWETQYF
CDR3nt: TGTGCCAGCAGTGATTCCGTCGTTTGGGAGACCCAGTACTTC
v_gene: TRBV25-1
d_gene: .
abundance: few
j_gene: TRBJ2-5

CDR3aa: CASSHSGRRYNEQFF
CDR3nt: TGCGCCAGCAGCCATAGCGGGAGACGATACAATGAGCAGTTCTTC
v_gene: TRBV4-3
d_gene: TRBD2
abundance: .
j_gene: TRBJ2-1

CDR3aa: CSVHGTGNSGANVLTF
CDR3nt: TGCAGCGTTCATGGGACAGGGAACTCTGGGGCCAACGTCCTGACTTTC
v_gene: TRBV29-1
d_gene: TRBD1
abundance: few
j_gene: TRBJ2-6

CDR3aa: CASRATTLRGNEQFF
CDR3nt: TGCGCCAGCAGGGCAACCACCCTTCGGGGGAATGAGCAGTTCTTC
v_gene: TRBV10-2
d_gene: .
abundance: .
j_gene: TRBJ2-1

CDR3aa: CASSLVSLGYTF
CDR3nt: TGTGCCAGCAGCCTCGTTAGTTTAGGCTACACCTTC
v_gene: TRBV5-6
d_gene: .
abundance: .
j_gene: TRBJ1-2

CDR3aa: CSVESGGDNEQFF
CDR3nt: TGCAGCGTTGAATCAGGGGGAGACAATGAGCAGTTCTTC
v_gene: TRBV29-1
d_gene: TRBD1
abundance: .
j_gene: TRBJ2-1

CDR3aa: CASSDATQGGAEAFF
CDR3nt: TGTGCCAGCAGTGACGCCACACAAGGGGGCGCTGAAGCTTTCTTT
v_gene: TRBV25-1
d_gene: TRBD1
abundance: .
j_gene: TRBJ1-1

CDR3aa: CASSEAVDEQYF
CDR3nt: TGTGCCAGCAGTGAAGCAGTGGACGAGCAGTACTTC
v_gene: TRBV2
d_gene: .
abundance: few
j_gene: TRBJ2-7

CDR3aa: CASSPSSNTGELFF
CDR3nt: TGTGCCAGCTCACCAAGCTCGAACACCGGGGAGCTGTTTTTT
v_gene: TRBV18
d_gene: .
abundance: few
j_gene: TRBJ2-2

CDR3aa: CASSFNFYEQYF
CDR3nt: TGTGCCAGCAGTTTCAACTTCTACGAGCAGTACTTC
v_gene: TRBV28
d_gene: .
abundance: .
j_gene: TRBJ2-7

CDR3aa: CSVKVSYEQYF
CDR3nt: TGCAGTGTTAAGGTATCCTACGAGCAGTACTTC
v_gene: TRBV20-1
d_gene: .
abundance: .
j_gene: TRBJ2-7

CDR3aa: CASSPRSGGYTDTQYF
CDR3nt: TGTGCCAGCTCACCACGGTCCGGGGGGTACACAGATACGCAGTATTTT
v_gene: TRBV18
d_gene: TRBD2
abundance: .
j_gene: TRBJ2-3

CDR3aa: CASSLSGTYYYEQYF
CDR3nt: TGTGCCAGCAGCCTCTCCGGGACATACTACTACGAGCAGTACTTC
v_gene: TRBV7-2
d_gene: .
abundance: .
j_gene: TRBJ2-7

CDR3aa: CASSPPNEAEETQYF
CDR3nt: TGTGCCAGCTCACCACCGAACGAGGCTGAAGAGACCCAGTACTTC
v_gene: TRBV18
d_gene: .
abundance: few
j_gene: TRBJ2-5

CDR3aa: CASSSESHTYEQYF
CDR3nt: TGTGCCAGCAGTTCGGAGAGCCACACCTACGAGCAGTACTTC
v_gene: TRBV25-1
d_gene: .
abundance: .
j_gene: TRBJ2-7

CDR3aa: CASSLGSNTDTQYF
CDR3nt: TGCGCCAGCAGCTTGGGAAGTAACACAGATACGCAGTATTTT
v_gene: TRBV5-1
d_gene: .
abundance: few
j_gene: TRBJ2-3

CDR3aa: CASTRNTEAFF
CDR3nt: TGTGCCAGTACCAGAAACACTGAAGCTTTCTTT
v_gene: TRBV19
d_gene: .
abundance: few
j_gene: TRBJ1-1

CDR3aa: CASSLNSGSYEQYF
CDR3nt: TGTGCCAGCTCACTAAATAGCGGGAGCTACGAGCAGTACTTC
v_gene: TRBV18
d_gene: TRBD2
abundance: .
j_gene: TRBJ2-7

CDR3aa: CASSELDRASNEQFF
CDR3nt: TGTGCCAGCAGTGAACTCGACAGGGCCAGCAATGAGCAGTTCTTC
v_gene: TRBV25-1
d_gene: TRBD1
abundance: few
j_gene: TRBJ2-1

CDR3aa: CASSLLLQETQYF
CDR3nt: TGTGCCAGCAGCTTATTATTACAAGAGACCCAGTACTTC
v_gene: TRBV7-2
d_gene: .
abundance: .
j_gene: TRBJ2-5

CDR3aa: CASSFSGGRQPQHF
CDR3nt: TGTGCCAGCAGTTTTTCCGGGGGAAGGCAGCCCCAGCATTTT
v_gene: TRBV7-9
d_gene: .
abundance: few
j_gene: TRBJ1-5

CDR3aa: CASSLAVGLGQPQHF
CDR3nt: TGTGCCAGCAGCTTAGCGGTCGGGTTGGGTCAGCCCCAGCATTTT
v_gene: TRBV7-2
d_gene: .
abundance: few
j_gene: TRBJ1-5

CDR3aa: CASSVDGGPSYGYTF
CDR3nt: TGTGCCAGCAGCGTAGATGGGGGGCCCTCCTATGGCTACACCTTC
v_gene: TRBV9
d_gene: .
abundance: few
j_gene: TRBJ1-2

CDR3aa: CASSLIGQDQPQHF
CDR3nt: TGTGCCAGCAGCTTAATAGGGCAAGATCAGCCCCAGCATTTT
v_gene: TRBV5-6
d_gene: .
abundance: .
j_gene: TRBJ1-5

CDR3aa: CSVTTAVNTEAFF
CDR3nt: TGCAGCGTAACGACTGCAGTTAACACTGAAGCTTTCTTT
v_gene: TRBV29-1
d_gene: .
abundance: few
j_gene: TRBJ1-1

CDR3aa: CASREGSTGELFF
CDR3nt: TGTGCCAGCCGGGAGGGCTCCACCGGGGAGCTGTTTTTT
v_gene: TRBV13
d_gene: TRBD2
abundance: .
j_gene: TRBJ2-2

CDR3aa: CARRQLSTDTQYF
CDR3nt: TGTGCCCGCCGACAGCTTAGCACAGATACGCAGTATTTT
v_gene: TRBV9
d_gene: .
abundance: .
j_gene: TRBJ2-3

CDR3aa: CASSPGTGTYEQYF
CDR3nt: TGTGCCAGCAGTCCCGGGACGGGGACCTACGAGCAGTACTTC
v_gene: TRBV28
d_gene: .
abundance: few
j_gene: TRBJ2-7

CDR3aa: CASSSLGHDGNEQFF
CDR3nt: TGTGCCAGCAGCTCATTAGGACATGACGGCAATGAGCAGTTCTTC
v_gene: TRBV7-2
d_gene: .
abundance: .
j_gene: TRBJ2-1